The next 18 T cell receptor beta chains were all read from a single sample in a study of CXCR3-negative and CXCR3-positive naive CD8 T cells. The libraries of TRB cDNA were prepared using 5' RACE with UMI labels. TCRdb re-called the 5' RACE reads and catalogs CDR3 proteins one per entry, DNA excluded. The data include about 5,500 distinct CDR3 sequences; the top ten clones carry about 2.1%. The sequenced sample was naive CXCR3- CD8+ T cells from blood. Subset given: CD45RO-CCR7+CD27+CD95- naive CD8+ T cells lacking CXCR3 (TNR3-). These receptors originate from a human donor in good health. Some clones in this sample may be carry-over from other donors' samples.

In terms of frequency, this clonotype is medium-sized (0.01 to 0.1%). This chain connects TRBV20-1 to TRBJ2-7; as DNA is missing, the TRBD2 call by TCRdb cannot be tested. Germline CDR1 reads DFQATT; CDR2 reads SNEGSKA (reference sequence). The CDR3 totals 16 residues. The chain's CDR3 is CSASRAAGAFDYEQYF.

The chain combines TRBV20-1 with TRBJ2-7; TCRdb outputs TRBD1, but without DNA this stays unchecked. The germline gives CDR1 DFQATT, CDR2 SNEGSKA (reference sequence). This CDR3 is 15 amino acids long. CDR3 amino acids: CSARDVETDSYEQYF.

This chain links TRBV29-1 with TRBJ2-7; with no DNA, the TCRdb D assignment of TRBD2 cannot be verified. Germline values: CDR1 SQVTM, CDR2 ANQGSEA. This CDR3 has 14 residues. The CDR3 region is CSVEALADTYEQYF.

This clonotype is identified as medium-sized from frequency. The chain carries TRBV6-6 and TRBJ2-4; checking the TCRdb D call of TRBD2 is not possible without DNA. The CDR3 loop spans 15 amino acids. The germline V gene has CDR1 MNHNY and CDR2 SVGAGI (reference sequence). Here the CDR3 reads CASSYSTSGENIQYF.

The rearrangement joins TRBV6-2 or TRBV6-3 to TRBJ1-1; the D call from TCRdb, TRBD1, cannot be confirmed without DNA. CDR3 size: 15 residues. The germline CDR1 and CDR2 sequences are MNHEY and SVGEGT. This chain's CDR3 is CASVGRNKMNTEAFF.

This clonotype counts as medium-sized by frequency. The CDR3 loop reads CASSQNTGVAGAFF. This chain uses TRBV13 with TRBJ1-1; TCRdb lists TRBD1, though no DNA is available to test this call. Germline V gives CDR1 PRHDT, CDR2 FYEKMQ (reference sequence). The CDR3 is 14 residues long.

The chain joins TRBV12-3 or TRBV12-4 to TRBJ2-7; TCRdb lists TRBD1, though no DNA is available to test this call. The CDR3 spans 13 residues. CDR3 protein: CASRSGHRPEQYF.

The chain recombines TRBV29-1 with TRBJ2-5; TCRdb selects TRBD2, and the lack of DNA leaves this call unchecked. The length of the CDR3 is 18 residues. Germline V gives CDR1 SQVTM, CDR2 ANQGSEA. CDR3 sequence: CSLQPRGLAGEGRETQYF.

This clonotype ranks as medium-sized (0.01 to 0.1%) in terms of frequency. V is TRBV4-3 and J is TRBJ2-7; TCRdb's D gene call, TRBD2, goes unchecked for lack of DNA. The germline gives CDR1 LGHNA, CDR2 YSLEER. The CDR3 runs to 16 residues. The CDR3: CASSRGLAGPSYEQYF.

The CDR3 protein is CASSLLRGGYNEQFF. The chain is built from TRBV7-9 and TRBJ2-1; the TCRdb call, TRBD2, lacks DNA for checking. The CDR3 loop spans 15 amino acids. Germline CDR1 is SEHNR and CDR2 is FQNEAQ (reference sequence).

This clonotype is identified as medium-sized from frequency. This chain uses TRBV7-2 with TRBJ2-4; TCRdb indicates TRBD2, and absent DNA this call remains unverified. Germline loops: CDR1 SGHTA, CDR2 FQGNSA. The CDR3 has 15 amino acids. CDR3 protein: CASSASSDYYLSQYF.

Considering frequency, this clonotype is medium-sized. This chain connects TRBV3-1 to TRBJ2-1; no DNA is available, so the TRBD2 call from TCRdb remains unchecked. Germline loops: CDR1 LGHDT, CDR2 YNNKEL (reference sequence). The CDR3 length is 16 residues. The CDR3 sequence is CASSHPAGSGGHEQFF.

The chain is built from TRBV12-3 or TRBV12-4 and TRBJ2-2; as DNA is missing, the TRBD1 call by TCRdb cannot be tested. This CDR3 comprises 14 residues. This CDR3 is CASSPGTSTGELFF.

V usage is TRBV2 and J usage is TRBJ2-7; the TRBD2 assignment by TCRdb is unverifiable without DNA. Germline V CDR1 and CDR2: SNHLY, FYNNEI. This CDR3 has 12 amino acids. The CDR3 region is CASRGLVYEQYF.

The V and J genes are TRBV20-1 and TRBJ2-1; TCRdb returns TRBD1, unconfirmable since there is no DNA. Germline V gene data show CDR1 as DFQATT and CDR2 as SNEGSKA (reference sequence). This CDR3 has 14 amino acids. The chain's CDR3 is CSARVEQDHNEQFF.

This clonotype is medium-sized (0.01 to 0.1%) by frequency. The chain links TRBV4-3 to TRBJ2-7; TCRdb picks TRBD1, but there is no DNA to check that call. Germline-derived CDR1 and CDR2 are LGHNA and YSLEER. This CDR3 is 15 amino acids long. The CDR3 loop is CASSQGGQGVYEQYF.

The J gene is TRBJ2-5, the V gene TRBV6-6. The CDR3 extends over 11 amino acids. Germline V gene data show CDR1 as MNHNY and CDR2 as SVGAGI (reference sequence). Here the CDR3 reads CASSYRETQYF.

This clonotype is large by frequency. The chain is built from TRBV12-3 or TRBV12-4 and TRBJ2-4. This CDR3 has 12 residues. CDR3 protein: CASTIAKNIQYF.